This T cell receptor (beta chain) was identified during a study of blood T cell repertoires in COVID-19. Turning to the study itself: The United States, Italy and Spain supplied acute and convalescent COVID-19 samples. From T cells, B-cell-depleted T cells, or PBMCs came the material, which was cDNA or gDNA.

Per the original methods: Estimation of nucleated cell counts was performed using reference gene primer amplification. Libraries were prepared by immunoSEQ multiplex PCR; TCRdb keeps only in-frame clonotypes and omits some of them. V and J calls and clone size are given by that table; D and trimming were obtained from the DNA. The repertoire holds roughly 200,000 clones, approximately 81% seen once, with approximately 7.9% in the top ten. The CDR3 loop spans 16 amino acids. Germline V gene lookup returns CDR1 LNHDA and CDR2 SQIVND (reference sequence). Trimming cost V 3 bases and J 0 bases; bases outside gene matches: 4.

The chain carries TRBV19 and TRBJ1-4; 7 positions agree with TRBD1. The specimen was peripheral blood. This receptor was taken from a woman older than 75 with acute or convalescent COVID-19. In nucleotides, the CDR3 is TGTGCCAGTAGTATGCTTGGGACAGCAACTAATGAAAAACTGTTTTTT. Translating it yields CASSMLGTATNEKLFF.